The present entry profiles one T cell receptor (beta chain) with its context. Sequencing used immunoSEQ multiplex PCR; TCRdb keeps in-frame clones, though not all of them. The top ten hold around 8.6% of the sample, which has roughly 93,000 clones, around 89% seen once. V was clipped by 3 bases and J by 10 bases, with 33 bases between them. The germline gives CDR1 SQVTM, CDR2 ANQGSEA. The CDR3 is 18 residues long. The sample comes from a study of blood T cell repertoires in COVID-19. The sequenced material came from peripheral blood. The receptor's source is a man aged 50 or older with acute or convalescent COVID-19. The rearrangement uses TRBV29-1 and TRBJ1-2; D not resolved. CDR3 in amino acids: CSVDLVVSGRHSGMDYTF. The CDR3 nucleotides read TGCAGCGTTGACCTAGTCGTGAGCGGACGCCATTCCGGAATGGACTACACCTTC.